This entry lists 11 T cell receptor beta chains sequenced from one sample in a study of T cells after yellow fever vaccination. Each CDR3 protein is one row after TCRdb ran MiXCR on the 5' RACE reads. The sample has 150,000 or so distinct CDR3 sequences; more than 6.5% are singletons. The sample here was CD4+ T cells sorted from PBMCs, taken 10 days after the yellow fever booster vaccination. These receptor sequences come from a man aged 30-40 years who received the YFV17D yellow fever vaccine.

This clonotype was observed at least ten times. The chain uses TRBV7-8 and TRBJ2-1, with 10 positions matching TRBD2. Looked up from germline, CDR1 is SGHVS and CDR2 is FQNEAQ. CDR3 length equals 16 residues. The V segment lost 5 bases and the J segment 4 bases; nucleotides outside the gene matches: 8. CDR3 sequence reads: CASSTTGLAAYNEQFF. For the CDR3, the DNA is TGTGCCAGCAGCACCACCGGACTAGCGGCATACAATGAGCAGTTCTTC. Looking up the rest from reference TRBV7-8 and TRBJ2-1 gives the full variable domain: GAGVSQSPRYKVAKRGQDVALRCDPISGHVSLFWYQQALGQGPEFLTYFQNEAQLDKSGLPSDRFFAERPEGSVSTLKIQRTQQEDSAVYLCASSTTGLAAYNEQFFGPGTRLTVL.

This clonotype was seen repeatedly, ten times or more. The chain links TRBV29-1 to TRBJ1-3, with D perhaps matching TRBD1 (5 bases). CDR1 and CDR2 (germline): SQVTM, ANQGSEA. The V end was cut by 6 bases, the J end by 2 bases, with 8 bases between. The CDR3 is made up of 12 amino acids. CDR3 residues: CSVTGAGNTIYF. The CDR3 coding sequence is TGCAGCGTAACAGGAGCTGGAAACACCATATATTTT.

This clonotype was recorded at least ten times. The chain has TRBV29-1 and TRBJ1-2; 11 positions match TRBD1. Germline-derived CDR1 and CDR2 are SQVTM and ANQGSEA. This CDR3 is 12 amino acids long. J lost 6 bases, V lost 6 bases, and 3 bases had no gene match. The CDR3 loop reads CSVGQGADGYTF. The CDR3 DNA sequence: TGCAGCGTCGGACAGGGGGCGGATGGCTACACCTTC.

This clonotype was observed a few times. This chain joins TRBV30 and TRBJ2-1, with TRBD2 matching 9 bases. The CDR3 is 14 residues long. Trimming cost V 1 base and J 5 bases; bases outside gene matches: 3. Germline assignment: CDR1 GTSNPN and CDR2 SVGIG (reference sequence). The CDR3 sequence: CAWSGLADHNEQFF. DNA of the CDR3: TGTGCCTGGAGTGGACTAGCGGATCACAATGAGCAGTTCTTC.

There are many counts of this clonotype. This chain joins TRBV12-3 or TRBV12-4 and TRBJ2-1, with 12 bases fitting TRBD2. The CDR3 runs to 16 residues. The V gene end was trimmed by 6 bases and the J gene end by 9 bases; junction bases not matched to a gene: 12. As DNA, the CDR3 is TGTGCCAGCAGCATGGATCTAGCGGGAGGGGGCGGTGAGCAGTTCTTC. Translated: CASSMDLAGGGGEQFF.

This clonotype was counted ten times or more. The rearrangement joins TRBV5-1 to TRBJ2-2; D uncertain. The V gene's germline CDR1 is SGHRS and CDR2 YFSETQ. This CDR3 comprises 16 residues. Trimming pared 2 bases from V and 0 bases from J, leaving 11 bases between. The CDR3 here is CASSFLARANTGELFF. The CDR3 DNA sequence: TGCGCCAGCAGCTTCCTCGCTAGAGCGAACACCGGGGAGCTGTTTTTT.

This clonotype was recorded many times. V is TRBV6-2 or TRBV6-3 and J is TRBJ2-1, with D unresolved. CDR3 length: 13 amino acids. Germline-derived CDR1 and CDR2 are MNHEY and SVGEGT. Deletions cut 6 bases from V and 0 bases from J, with 6 bases between. CDR3 sequence (DNA): TGTGCCAGCAGAGAGAGCTCCTACAATGAGCAGTTCTTC. It is translated as CASRESSYNEQFF.

This clonotype was observed many times. The V gene is TRBV20-1, the J gene TRBJ2-7; no clear D gene. Looked up from germline, CDR1 is DFQATT and CDR2 is SNEGSKA (reference sequence). V was cut by 5 bases and J by 0 bases, with 11 bases left in between. The CDR3 sequence is 13 residues long. CDR3 bases: TGCAGTGCTCGCCCAGAGAGCTCCTACGAGCAGTACTTC. This codes for CSARPESSYEQYF.

To note about this clonotype: This may stem from a read error, because a much larger clone lies one nucleotide away. This chain uses TRBV9 with TRBJ1-1; D ambiguous. The V and J ends lost 4 bases and 1 base respectively, with 11 bases between them. The CDR3 covers 14 residues. Germline V gene sequence: CDR1 SGDLS, CDR2 YYNGEE. In nucleotides, the CDR3 is TGTGCCAGCAGCCTTCATGCAGAGAACACTGAAGCTTTCTTT. It yields the protein CASSLHAENTEAFF.

In its sample, this clonotype was seen many times. The J gene is TRBJ1-5, the V gene TRBV5-1; the D is unclear. Trimming left V 4 bases short and J 5 bases short, with 16 bases between. The CDR3 has 15 residues. Germline values: CDR1 SGHRS, CDR2 YFSETQ. The CDR3 DNA sequence: TGCGCCAGCAGCCCTCTGCCCGGTAGAGATCAGCCCCAGCATTTT. The encoded protein is CASSPLPGRDQPQHF.

V is TRBV9 and J is TRBJ2-7; 8 bases fit TRBD2. The V segment lost 2 bases and the J segment 0 bases; nucleotides outside the gene matches: 4. Germline CDR1 and CDR2: SGDLS and YYNGEE. The CDR3 spans 15 residues. This chain's CDR3 is CASSVSGTNSYEQYF. The CDR3 DNA reads TGTGCCAGCAGCGTTAGCGGGACTAACTCCTACGAGCAGTACTTC. Full variable domain (remainder filled in from reference TRBV9 and TRBJ2-7): DSGVTQTPKHLITATGQRVTLRCSPRSGDLSVYWYQQSLDQGLQFLIQYYNGEERAKGNILERFSAQQFPDLHSELNLSSLELGDSALYFCASSVSGTNSYEQYFGPGTRLTVT.